This TCR beta chain came from a study of CXCR3-negative and CXCR3-positive naive CD8 T cells. The TRB cDNA libraries were prepared by 5' RACE with UMI labels. TCRdb re-called the 5' RACE reads and gives one entry per CDR3 protein, without DNA. This repertoire includes about 120,000 distinct CDR3 sequences. This CDR3 contains 13 residues. Germline-derived CDR1 and CDR2 are DFQATT and SNEGSKA (reference sequence). Every CD8+ subset sample held a few hundred thousand flow-sorted cells, done in triplicate. CD45RO-CCR7+CD27+CD95- cells counted as naive CD8+ T cells. Findings of the study overall: Relative to CXCR3-negative naive cells, CXCR3-positive naive cells had more hydrophobic TRB CDR3s. TCR strength was inferred from TRB CDR3 properties, while surface CD5 was comparable between naive subsets.

Notes on this clonotype: Its matching antigen is unknown.

V gene TRBV20-1 combines with J gene TRBJ2-1; TCRdb designates TRBD2, a call that cannot be tested without DNA. The origin of this receptor is a human donor in good health. Some clones in this sample may be carry-over from other donors' samples. The sample comprised naive CXCR3+ CD8+ T cells from blood. Subset specified: CD45RO-CCR7+CD27+CD95- naive CD8+ T cells expressing CXCR3 (TNR3+). The CDR3 spells CSARPLAYNEQFF.